The sequence of this T cell receptor beta chain was determined in a study of shared clonotypes between healthy human individuals. Study-wide context: CD4 naive and CD4 memory each took three plates per donor, while CD8 naive took two and CD8 memory one. Study-level results: Non-shared clonotypes showed lower generation probabilities than clonotypes common to all four donors. Naive subsets usually exceeded memory subsets in estimated richness.

This clone was counted a single time. Its specificity is unknown. It was across several immunoSEQ plates that each subset's genomic DNA was evenly split. The method was immunoSEQ multiplex PCR; TCRdb's version includes in-frame clones alone and lacks a portion of them. The sample yields around 1,000,000 clones, around three quarters seen once. V lost 5 bases to trimming and J lost 3 bases, with 17 bases between them. The CDR3 extends over 16 amino acids. Germline V CDR1 and CDR2: MNHEY, SMNVEV (reference sequence). The origin of this receptor is a man between 18 and 29 years old in good health. Some clones in this sample may be carry-over from other donors' samples. The V gene is TRBV27, the J gene TRBJ2-1; a possible D gene is TRBD1 (5 bases). The sequenced sample consisted of memory CD4+ T cells from PBMCs. As to subset: CD45RA-negative fraction. The CDR3 nucleotides read TGTGCCAGCAGTCTCCTGGACACCCCGGGCTACAATGAGCAGTTCTTC. Encoded protein: CASSLLDTPGYNEQFF.